This TCR beta chain was observed in a study of T cells in localized non-small cell lung cancer. Overall study findings and caveats: Because researchers sequenced only one region of the tumor, heterogeneity is still possible. Blood T cell density predicted longer survival; adjacent-lung clonality, shorter. Measurement of T cell clonality placed uninvolved adjacent lung highest, above the level in tumor. A median of 57 clones ranked among the top 100 in tumor appeared in adjacent lung.

The V gene's germline CDR1 is SGHRS and CDR2 YFSETQ. V dropped 6 bases and J dropped 1 base, with 13 bases sitting between them. The CDR3 runs to 14 residues. This clone was seen a few times. Antigen specificity is unknown. Sequencing used immunoSEQ multiplex PCR; TCRdb keeps in-frame clones, though not all of them. The data hold about 2,300 clones, with over 25% observed a single time. The chain joins TRBV5-1 to TRBJ1-1; D is unclear. The sequence was collected from a man aged 35 to 69 with stage I lung adenocarcinoma. Source: normal lung tissue next to the tumor, taken before any cancer treatment. CDR3 protein: CASKIEAPNTEAFF. The CDR3 DNA is TGCGCCAGCAAAATTGAGGCCCCGAACACTGAAGCTTTCTTT.